The 9 T cell receptor beta chains in this list originate from one sample, sequenced in a study of CD8 T cells in ankylosing spondylitis (dated by TCRdb to about 2017). Their target antigens are unknown. Here is what the overall study found, with its caveats: A TCR beta motif made up of several highly homologous amino acid variants appeared to be characteristic of blood from ankylosing spondylitis patients.

Library preparation was by 5' RACE. Sequenced using an Illumina HiSeq 2500. Using fastp at Q25 and MiXCR, TCRdb reprocessed the public reads and kept productive beta chains. Rows are combined by CDR3 protein, so each entry shows the most common genes and DNA. The sample yields more than 400,000 distinct CDR3 sequences; about 5.2% were counted once. Clones ranked in the top ten supply roughly 3.2% of the sample. The source material was blood, either unsorted or a sorted T cell fraction (not recorded which). Receptors originate from a male donor with ankylosing spondylitis.

This clonotype was seen repeatedly, ten times or more. CDR3 sequence (DNA): TGCAGTGCTAGAGTGCCGACTAGCGGGTTGTACGAGCAGTACTTC. It specifies CSARVPTSGLYEQYF. V usage is TRBV20-1 and J usage is TRBJ2-7, with TRBD2 matching 10 bases. There are 15 residues in the CDR3. V was pared by 1 base and J by 4 bases, with 7 bases of the junction left unmatched. Per the germline V gene, CDR1 is DFQATT and CDR2 is SNEGSKA (reference sequence).

This clonotype was picked up many times. The chain's CDR3 is CASRLYNEQFF. The CDR3 nucleotides are TGTGCCAGCAGACTTTACAATGAGCAGTTCTTC. This chain links TRBV6-1 with TRBJ2-1, with D unresolved. The CDR3 runs to 11 residues. Germline V gives CDR1 MNHNS, CDR2 SASEGT. V lost 6 bases and J 4 bases, leaving 4 bases between the germline ends.

This clonotype showed up many times. This rearrangement joins TRBV6-5 to TRBJ1-1; D is unclear. This CDR3 region has 14 residues. V was shortened by 2 bases and J by 0 bases, with 7 bases between the two germline ends. Germline CDR1 and CDR2: MNHEY and SVGAGI. In DNA form, the CDR3 reads TGTGCCAGCAGTTACGGGCCGCTGAACACTGAAGCTTTCTTT. This codes for CASSYGPLNTEAFF.

This clonotype has a count of ten or more. The chain employs TRBV14 and TRBJ2-2; no definite D call. The germline V gene has CDR1 SGHDN and CDR2 FVKESK. The ends were cut back, 4 bases at V and 2 bases at J, with 17 bases in the middle. CDR3 length: 17 amino acids. The CDR3 spells CASSPRGGTANTGELFF. The CDR3 DNA is TGTGCCAGCAGCCCACGAGGCGGAACAGCAAACACCGGGGAGCTGTTTTTT.

The chain uses TRBV9 and TRBJ2-1; the match to TRBD2 covers 8 bases. The germline gives CDR1 SGDLS, CDR2 YYNGEE. The V gene end was trimmed by 2 bases and the J gene end by 15 bases; junction bases not matched to a gene: 10. The CDR3 totals 13 residues. CDR3 in amino acids: CASSVGSGGSGFF. In nucleotides, the CDR3 is TGTGCCAGCAGCGTGGGCAGCGGGGGCAGTGGGTTCTTC.

CDR3 DNA: TGCGCCAGCAGCACCCAAGAGCGGTACCAAGAGACCCAGTACTTC. The encoded protein is CASSTQERYQETQYF. The genes are TRBV4-1 and TRBJ2-5; D possibly corresponds to TRBD2 (5 bases). V lost 5 bases and J 0 bases, leaving 13 bases between the germline ends. This CDR3 is built from 15 residues. From germline, CDR1 is MGHRA and CDR2 YSYEKL.

This clonotype was recorded at least ten times. The chain carries TRBV5-6 and TRBJ1-1; D remains unclear. Per the germline V gene, CDR1 is SGHDT and CDR2 is YYEEEE. V was clipped by 4 bases and J by 3 bases, with 16 bases between them. This CDR3 region has 15 residues. CDR3 residues: CASSPADLRDTEAFF. The CDR3 DNA sequence: TGTGCCAGCAGCCCAGCAGACCTAAGGGACACTGAAGCTTTCTTT. Using reference TRBV5-6 and TRBJ1-1 for the parts outside the CDR3, the full variable domain is DAGVTQSPTHLIKTRGQQVTLRCSPKSGHDTVSWYQQALGQGPQFIFQYYEEEERQRGNFPDRFSGHQFPNYSSELNVNALLLGDSALYLCASSPADLRDTEAFFGQGTRLTVV.

Only a few counts were recorded for this clonotype. The chain joins TRBV12-3 or TRBV12-4 to TRBJ2-1; D remains ambiguous. CDR3 length: 16 residues. Deletions cut 10 bases from V and 8 bases from J, with 27 bases between. The CDR3 nucleotides read TGTGCCACCACGATCGGATTATCCCCCTTCATCGATGAGCAGTTCTTC. This sequence encodes CATTIGLSPFIDEQFF.

This clonotype was counted many times. V and J are TRBV20-1 and TRBJ2-7, with D perhaps being TRBD1 or TRBD2 (5 bases each). CDR1 and CDR2 from the germline V gene are DFQATT and SNEGSKA (reference sequence). V was clipped by 3 bases and J by 0 bases, with 12 bases between them. This CDR3 comprises 14 residues. In DNA, the CDR3 is TGCAGTGCTAGGGGGGACCTGACCTCCTACGAGCAGTACTTC. It translates to CSARGDLTSYEQYF.